These 8 T cell receptor beta chains were all obtained from the same sample, sequenced in a study of tumor and adjacent non-tumor tissue in lung cancer. No cell sorting was done before RNA was extracted from the tissue. The library came from three nested PCR rounds adapted from ARM-PCR protocols. TCRdb itself ran the multiplex PCR reads through MiXCR, one entry per CDR3 protein. The sample consists of about 200,000 distinct CDR3 sequences, over 55% of them appearing once. The source material was lung tumor tissue. The receptors shown here come from a man between 60 and 75 years old with non-small cell lung cancer.

This clonotype was seen a few times. The V call is TRBV6-1, the J call TRBJ2-1; 13 positions agree with TRBD2. CDR1 and CDR2 from the germline V gene are MNHNS and SASEGT. CDR3 size: 17 residues. The junction had 6 bases not matched to a gene; V was cut back by 2 bases and J by 5 bases. The CDR3 bases are TGTGCCAGCAGTGAAACCCGACTAGCGGGAGGCGACAATGAGCAGTTCTTC. As protein: CASSETRLAGGDNEQFF.

Details on this clonotype: Without the conserved terminal phenylalanine or tryptophan, this CDR3 likely stems from a read error. The chain employs TRBV11-2 and TRBJ2-2; D possibly uses TRBD1 or TRBD2 (6 bases each). Germline CDR1 SGHAT, CDR2 FQNNGV. There are 17 residues in the CDR3. The CDR3 loop is CVSNSQGRQRDTGELFI. CDR3 nucleotide sequence: TGTGTCAGCAACTCACAGGGACGCCAGCGGGACACCGGGGAGCTGTTTATT.

Comment on this clonotype: It may be a read error: a sequence one base away is much more abundant. The chain recombines TRBV4-3 with TRBJ2-5; D is perhaps TRBD2 (5 bases). The CDR3 has 14 residues. The V gene's germline CDR1 is LGHNA and CDR2 YSLEER. CDR3 nucleotides: TGCGCCAGCAACCAAGATTTCGGGGATGGGACCCAGTACTTC. Its protein is CASNQDFGDGTQYF.

This clonotype was detected only once. One junction end disagrees with the germline gene, perhaps due to a read error. The chain couples TRBV11-2 to TRBJ2-7; TRBD2 is a possible D gene (5 bases). The germline V gene has CDR1 SGHAT and CDR2 FQNNGV. The CDR3 is made up of 16 amino acids. The CDR3 sequence: CTSSLVLPSRNYEQYF. CDR3 nucleotide sequence: TGTACCAGCAGCTTAGTCCTTCCTAGCAGGAACTACGAGCAGTACTTC.

A word on this clonotype: Without the conserved terminal phenylalanine or tryptophan, this CDR3 likely stems from a read error. The gene calls are TRBV5-5 and TRBJ2-5; 7 nucleotides match TRBD2. V trimming: 0 bases; J trimming: 3 bases; junction bases outside the gene matches: 8. The CDR3 runs to 16 residues. From germline, CDR1 is SGHKS and CDR2 YYEKEE (reference sequence). The chain's CDR3 is CASSLAPGLTKETQYI. CDR3 in DNA: TGTGCCAGCAGCTTGGCCCCGGGACTAACTAAAGAGACCCAGTACATC.

Notes on this clonotype: One end of the junction fails to match germline, which may point to a read error. The V gene is TRBV20-1, the J gene TRBJ2-7; D is unresolved. The CDR3 consists of 14 residues. Germline V gene lookup returns CDR1 DFQATT and CDR2 SNEGSKA (reference sequence). The CDR3 nucleotides read TGCAATGTATTCTCGCGAGTAGGAGCCTACGAGCAGTATTTC. This codes for CNVFSRVGAYEQYF.

This clonotype was seen a handful of times. A much bigger clone sits one base away, suggesting this may be a read error. The rearrangement joins TRBV11-2 to TRBJ1-1, with a possible D match to TRBD1 (6 bases). The CDR3 covers 15 residues. Per the germline V gene, CDR1 is SGHAT and CDR2 is FQNNGV. V dropped 3 bases and J dropped 7 bases, with 18 bases sitting between them. The CDR3: CASSFPVGGHVEAFF. CDR3 DNA sequence: TGTGCCAGCAGCTTCCCCGTGGGGGGGCATGTTGAAGCTTTCTTT.

Worth noting for this clonotype: The germline gene is not matched at one end of the junction; a read error may be the cause. The chain combines TRBV7-8 with TRBJ2-5, with 15 bases identical to TRBD2. The germline V gene encodes CDR1 SGHVS and CDR2 FQNEAQ. This CDR3 has 16 amino acids. DNA of the CDR3: TGTGCCAGCAGCTTTGGACTAGCGGGAGGGCAAGAGACCCGGTACTTC. Its protein product is CASSFGLAGGQETRYF.